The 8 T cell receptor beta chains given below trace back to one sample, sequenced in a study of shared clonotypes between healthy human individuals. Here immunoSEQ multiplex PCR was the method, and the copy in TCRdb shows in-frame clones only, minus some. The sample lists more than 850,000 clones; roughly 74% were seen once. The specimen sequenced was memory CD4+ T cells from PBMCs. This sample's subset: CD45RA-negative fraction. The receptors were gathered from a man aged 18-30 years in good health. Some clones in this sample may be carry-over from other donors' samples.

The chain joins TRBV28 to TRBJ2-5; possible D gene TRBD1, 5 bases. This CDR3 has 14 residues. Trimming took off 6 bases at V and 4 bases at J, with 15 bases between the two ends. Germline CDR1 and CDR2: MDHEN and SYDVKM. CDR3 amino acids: CASSRQGPGETQYF. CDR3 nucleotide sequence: TGTGCCAGCAGCCGCCAGGGTCCCGGAGAGACCCAGTACTTC. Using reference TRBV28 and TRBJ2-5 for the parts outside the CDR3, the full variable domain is DVKVTQSSRYLVKRTGEKVFLECVQDMDHENMFWYRQDPGLGLRLIYFSYDVKMKEKGDIPEGYSVSREKKERFSLILESASTNQTSMYLCASSRQGPGETQYFGPGTRLLVL.

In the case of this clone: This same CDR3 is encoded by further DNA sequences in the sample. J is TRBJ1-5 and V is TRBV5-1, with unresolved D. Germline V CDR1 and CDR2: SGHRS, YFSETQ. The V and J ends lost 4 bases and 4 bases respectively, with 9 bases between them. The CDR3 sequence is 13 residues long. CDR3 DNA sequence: TGCGCCAGCAGCCCACTGTCGAATCAGCCCCAGCATTTT. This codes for CASSPLSNQPQHF.

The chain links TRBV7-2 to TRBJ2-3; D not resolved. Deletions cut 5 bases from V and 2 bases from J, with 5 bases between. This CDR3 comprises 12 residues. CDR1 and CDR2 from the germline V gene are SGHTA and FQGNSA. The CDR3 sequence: CASSRTTDTQYF. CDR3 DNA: TGTGCCAGCAGCCGGACCACAGATACGCAGTATTTT.

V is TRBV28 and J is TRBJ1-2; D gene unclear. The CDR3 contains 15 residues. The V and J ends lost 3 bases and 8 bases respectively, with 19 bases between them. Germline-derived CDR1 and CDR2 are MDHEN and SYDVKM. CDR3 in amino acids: CASSFPGGGVGGYTF. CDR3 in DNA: TGTGCCAGCAGTTTCCCCGGCGGAGGCGTCGGCGGCTACACCTTC.

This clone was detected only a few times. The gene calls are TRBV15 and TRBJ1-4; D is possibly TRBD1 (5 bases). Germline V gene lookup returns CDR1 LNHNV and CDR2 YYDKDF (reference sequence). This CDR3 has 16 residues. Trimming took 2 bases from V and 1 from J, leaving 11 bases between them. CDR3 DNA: TGTGCCACCAGCAGACTGATGACAGTAACTAATGAAAAACTGTTTTTT. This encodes CATSRLMTVTNEKLFF.

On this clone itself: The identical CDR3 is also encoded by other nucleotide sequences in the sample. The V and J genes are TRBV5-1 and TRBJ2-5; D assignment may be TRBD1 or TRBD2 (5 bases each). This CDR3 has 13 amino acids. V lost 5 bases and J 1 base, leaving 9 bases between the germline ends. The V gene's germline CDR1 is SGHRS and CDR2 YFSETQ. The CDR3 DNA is TGCGCCAGCAGTGTGGGGGTCCAAGAGACCCAGTACTTC. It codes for CASSVGVQETQYF. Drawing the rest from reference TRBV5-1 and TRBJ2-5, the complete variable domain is KAGVTQTPRYLIKTRGQQVTLSCSPISGHRSVSWYQQTPGQGLQFLFEYFSETQRNKGNFPGRFSGRQFSNSRSEMNVSTLELGDSALYLCASSVGVQETQYFGPGTRLLVL.

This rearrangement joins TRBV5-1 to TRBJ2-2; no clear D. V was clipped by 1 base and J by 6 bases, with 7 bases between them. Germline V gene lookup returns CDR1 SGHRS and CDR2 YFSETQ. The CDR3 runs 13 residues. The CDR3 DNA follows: TGCGCCAGCAGCTTGTTGGTGGCCGGGGAGCTGTTTTTT. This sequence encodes CASSLLVAGELFF.

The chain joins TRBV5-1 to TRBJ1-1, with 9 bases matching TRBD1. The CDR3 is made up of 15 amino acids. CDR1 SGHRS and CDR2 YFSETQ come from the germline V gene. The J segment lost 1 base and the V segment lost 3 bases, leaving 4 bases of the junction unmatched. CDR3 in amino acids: CASSSGDRANTEAFF. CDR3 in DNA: TGCGCCAGCAGCTCTGGGGACAGGGCGAACACTGAAGCTTTCTTT.